The 5 T cell receptor beta chains listed next were all sequenced from one sample in a study of technical replicates of blood from a handful of donors. Profiled with immunoSEQ multiplex PCR; TCRdb holds only in-frame clones, not every one. The sample consists of more than 65,000 clones, approximately 97% of them appearing once. Sequencing was carried out using T cells isolated from PBMCs. The source of these receptors is a human donor in good health.

This chain joins TRBV10-3 and TRBJ2-3; TRBD1 agrees at 9 bases. Germline V gene lookup returns CDR1 ENHRY and CDR2 SYGVKD. The V and J ends lost 5 bases and 0 bases, in that order; junction bases with no gene match: 9. The CDR3 runs 17 residues. CDR3 loop: CAISNIRTGVSTDTQYF. The CDR3 DNA sequence: TGTGCCATCAGTAATATACGGACAGGGGTAAGCACAGATACGCAGTATTTT.

V is TRBV19 and J is TRBJ2-7, with D possibly matching TRBD1 (8 bases). The CDR3 consists of 14 residues. Trimming removed 6 bases from V and 4 bases from J, with 16 bases in between. Germline CDR1 and CDR2: LNHDA and SQIVND (reference sequence). CDR3 amino acids: CASRDRGGLYEQYF. The CDR3 DNA reads as TGTGCCAGTAGAGACAGGGGAGGGTTATACGAGCAGTACTTC.

This chain joins TRBV6-1 and TRBJ2-1; D is uncertain. The CDR3 runs to 15 residues. The germline V gene encodes CDR1 MNHNS and CDR2 SASEGT. V was clipped by 11 bases and J by 2 bases, with 19 bases between them. The CDR3 loop is CAAESITVPYNEQFF. CDR3 coding DNA: TGTGCCGCCGAATCTATAACTGTCCCCTACAATGAGCAGTTCTTC.

This chain joins TRBV6-1 and TRBJ1-3; weak D call: TRBD1 (5 bases). Germline loops: CDR1 MNHNS, CDR2 SASEGT. Trimming stripped 3 bases from V and 4 bases from J, with 13 bases between. The CDR3 covers 15 residues. CDR3 nucleotide sequence: TGTGCCAGCAGTGAGGGTCCGGGACTGGGAAACACCATATATTTT. It yields the protein CASSEGPGLGNTIYF.

The genes are TRBV9 and TRBJ2-1; TRBD2 agrees at 7 bases. The CDR3 contains 15 residues. V lost 4 bases, J lost 0 bases, and 4 bases stayed unmatched. Germline CDR1 reads SGDLS; CDR2 reads YYNGEE. The CDR3 DNA is TGTGCCAGCAGCCCTACTAGCGCCTCCTACAATGAGCAGTTCTTC. Residues: CASSPTSASYNEQFF.